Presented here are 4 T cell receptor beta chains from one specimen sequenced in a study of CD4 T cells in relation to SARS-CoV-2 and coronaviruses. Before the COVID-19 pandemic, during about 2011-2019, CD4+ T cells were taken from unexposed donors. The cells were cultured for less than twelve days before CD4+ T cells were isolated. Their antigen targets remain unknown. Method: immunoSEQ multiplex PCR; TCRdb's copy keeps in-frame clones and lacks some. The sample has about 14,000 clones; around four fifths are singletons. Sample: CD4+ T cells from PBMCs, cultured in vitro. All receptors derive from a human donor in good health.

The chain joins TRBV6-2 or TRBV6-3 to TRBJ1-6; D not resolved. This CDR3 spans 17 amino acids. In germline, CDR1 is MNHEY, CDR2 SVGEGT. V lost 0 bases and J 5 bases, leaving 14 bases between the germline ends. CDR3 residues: CASSYSTVSPNNSPLHF. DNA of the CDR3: TGTGCCAGCAGTTACTCGACCGTATCCCCCAATAATTCACCCCTCCACTTT.

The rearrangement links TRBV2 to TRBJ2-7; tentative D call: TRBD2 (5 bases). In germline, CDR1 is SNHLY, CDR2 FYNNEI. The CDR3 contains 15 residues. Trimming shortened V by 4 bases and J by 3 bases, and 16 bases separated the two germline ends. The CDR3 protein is CASSGGYFNGYEQYF. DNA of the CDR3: TGTGCCAGCAGTGGAGGGTACTTTAACGGCTACGAGCAGTACTTC.

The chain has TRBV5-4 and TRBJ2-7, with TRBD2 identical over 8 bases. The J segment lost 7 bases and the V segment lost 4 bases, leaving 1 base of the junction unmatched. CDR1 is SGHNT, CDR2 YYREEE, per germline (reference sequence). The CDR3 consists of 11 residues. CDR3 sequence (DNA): TGTGCCAGCAGCCGCGGGGGGGAGCAGTACTTC. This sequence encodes CASSRGGEQYF.

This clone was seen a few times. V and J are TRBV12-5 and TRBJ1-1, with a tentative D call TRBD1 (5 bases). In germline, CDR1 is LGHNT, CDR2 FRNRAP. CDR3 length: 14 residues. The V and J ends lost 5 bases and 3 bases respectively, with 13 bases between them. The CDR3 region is CASGRRGVDTEAFF. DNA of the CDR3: TGTGCTAGTGGTAGGAGGGGCGTGGACACTGAAGCTTTCTTT.